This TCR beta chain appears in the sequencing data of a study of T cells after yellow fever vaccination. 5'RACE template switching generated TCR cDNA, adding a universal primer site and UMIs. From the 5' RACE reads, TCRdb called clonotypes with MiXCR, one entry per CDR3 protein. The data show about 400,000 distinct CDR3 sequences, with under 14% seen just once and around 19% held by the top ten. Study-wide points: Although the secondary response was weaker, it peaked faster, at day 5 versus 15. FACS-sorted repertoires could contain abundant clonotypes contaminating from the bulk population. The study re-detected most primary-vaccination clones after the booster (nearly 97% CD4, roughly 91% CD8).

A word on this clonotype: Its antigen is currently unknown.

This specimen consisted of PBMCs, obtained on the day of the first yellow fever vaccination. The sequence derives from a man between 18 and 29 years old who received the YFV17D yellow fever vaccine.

CDR3 loop: CASSPGRKAFTGELFF. The CDR3 coding sequence is TGTGCCAGCAGCCCGGGACGTAAGGCGTTTACGGGGGAGCTGTTTTTT. The chain recombines TRBV7-3 with TRBJ2-2, with D possibly being TRBD1 or TRBD2 (5 bases each). The CDR3 totals 16 residues. V lost 5 bases, J lost 8 bases, and 21 bases lay in between. Looked up from germline, CDR1 is SGHTA and CDR2 is FQGTGA.